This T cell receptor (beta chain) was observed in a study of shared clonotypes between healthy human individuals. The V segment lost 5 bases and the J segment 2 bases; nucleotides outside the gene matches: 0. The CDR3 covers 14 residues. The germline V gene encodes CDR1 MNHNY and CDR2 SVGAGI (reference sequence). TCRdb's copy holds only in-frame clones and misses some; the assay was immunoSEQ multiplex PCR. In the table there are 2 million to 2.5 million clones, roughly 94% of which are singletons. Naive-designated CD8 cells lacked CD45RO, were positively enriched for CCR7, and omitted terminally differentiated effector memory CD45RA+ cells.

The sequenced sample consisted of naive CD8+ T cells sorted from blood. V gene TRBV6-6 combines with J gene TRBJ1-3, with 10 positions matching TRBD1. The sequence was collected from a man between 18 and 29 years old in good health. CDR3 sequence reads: CASSDRGPGNTIYF. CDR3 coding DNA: TGTGCCAGCAGTGACAGGGGGCCTGGAAACACCATATATTTT.